The T cell receptor (beta chain) described here comes from a study of T cells in Graves' hyperthyroidism and ophthalmopathy. RNA transcripts served as the template for amplifying TCR beta CDR3 regions. TCR CDR3 underwent first-round RT-PCR with the HTBI primer set. TCRdb passed the multiplex PCR reads through MiXCR, listing each CDR3 protein once. The profile shows some 760,000 distinct CDR3 sequences, approximately 15% of them singletons. There are many counts of this clonotype. V lost 1 base and J 2 bases, leaving 5 bases between the germline ends. This CDR3 is built from 13 residues. Germline V CDR1 and CDR2: SEHNR, FQNEAQ (reference sequence).

The sequenced material came from blood. This clonotype was sampled from a woman younger than 30 with Graves' hyperthyroidism. The gene calls are TRBV7-9 and TRBJ1-1; D not certain. DNA for the CDR3: TGTGCCAGCAGCTTAGACTCCAACACTGAAGCTTTCTTT. Translation gives CASSLDSNTEAFF.